The entry below describes one T cell receptor beta chain. Its antigen is unidentified. The method was immunoSEQ multiplex PCR; TCRdb's version includes in-frame clones alone and lacks a portion of them. Here the sample spans around 60,000 clones, 75% to 95% being singletons. The entry originates in a study of a mutant IDH1 vaccine in newly diagnosed glioma. In the study overall: The sex distribution of treated patients was approximately 62% male and roughly 40% female, with a mean age of roughly 40 years. Those enrolled had earlier been treated with radiotherapy, temozolomide, or both, mostly both. Broader study findings: 85% to 95% of patients showed vaccine-induced immune responses across multiple MHC alleles.

In germline, CDR1 is SNHLY, CDR2 FYNNEI. The V and J ends lost 9 bases and 5 bases respectively, with 13 bases between them. The CDR3 has 13 residues. Stated time point: baseline, week 1 (first vaccination visit). Treatment in this sample: pre-vaccination baseline after standard-of-care therapy. Each of the donors came in with new WHO grade 3 or 4 astrocytomas that were IDH1-mutant and ATRX-lost. The source was PBMCs, collected from a glioma patient treated with radiotherapy, temozolomide or both. The rearrangement uses TRBV2 and TRBJ1-4; TRBD1 is a possible D gene (5 bases). The source of this sequence is a middle-aged man with glioma. The CDR3 protein is CASRRGGNEKLFF. The CDR3 bases are TGTGCCAGTCGGAGGGGAGGAAATGAAAAACTGTTTTTT. Supplemented by reference TRBV2 and TRBJ1-4, the full variable domain reads EPEVTQTPSHQVTQMGQEVILRCVPISNHLYFYWYRQILGQKVEFLVSFYNNEISEKSEIFDDQFSVERPDGSNFTLKIRSTKLEDSAMYFCASRRGGNEKLFFGSGTQLSVL.